The 23 T cell receptor beta chains given below trace back to one sample, sequenced in a study of blood T cell repertoires in COVID-19. Sequencing was performed with immunoSEQ multiplex PCR; in TCRdb, only in-frame clones are kept and a portion is missing. The repertoire holds roughly 80,000 clones, with around 80% as singletons. Sequencing used peripheral blood. The receptors here all came from a human donor in a cohort sampled during active COVID-19.

This chain links TRBV7-2 with TRBJ2-3; 9 bases are shared with TRBD2. Germline V gene data show CDR1 as SGHTA and CDR2 as FQGNSA. The CDR3 totals 15 residues. Trimming took 8 bases from V and 0 from J; bases not matched to a gene: 6. CDR3 sequence: CASGAGGTSTDTQYF. In DNA, the CDR3 is TGTGCCAGCGGGGCGGGAGGGACTAGCACAGATACGCAGTATTTT.

This sequence joins TRBV6-6 and TRBJ2-7, with 7 bases that match TRBD2. The length of the CDR3 is 15 residues. Germline loops: CDR1 MNHNY, CDR2 SVGAGI (reference sequence). After removal of 3 bases from V and 0 bases from J, the junction contained 5 bases not matched to a gene. The CDR3 here is CASSYGAGPSYEQYF. CDR3 DNA: TGTGCCAGCAGTTATGGAGCGGGGCCCTCCTACGAGCAGTACTTC.

CDR3 residues: CASSPRGRGYGYTF. The CDR3 DNA sequence: TGTGCCAGCAGCCCCCGCGGCAGGGGCTATGGCTACACCTTC. The chain is built from TRBV7-2 and TRBJ1-2, with a tentative D call TRBD1 (6 bases). Germline V lookup: CDR1 SGHTA, CDR2 FQGNSA. The CDR3 loop spans 14 amino acids. V was pared by 5 bases and J by 4 bases, with 14 bases between.

This clone has ten or more counts. The V and J genes are TRBV4-1 and TRBJ1-5, with 8 bases identical to TRBD1. Germline-derived CDR1 and CDR2 are MGHRA and YSYEKL. The CDR3 has 16 residues. Trimming took 4 bases from V and 6 from J; bases not matched to a gene: 11. The DNA of the CDR3 is TGCGCCAGCAGCCGCCTTTCAGGGGGCTCTGTTCAGCCCCAGCATTTT. Translated, it gives CASSRLSGGSVQPQHF.

The rearrangement uses TRBV29-1 and TRBJ2-7; 9 bases are shared with TRBD1. CDR1 SQVTM and CDR2 ANQGSEA come from the germline V gene. This CDR3 comprises 14 residues. The J segment lost 5 bases and the V segment lost 5 bases, leaving 10 bases of the junction unmatched. CDR3 bases: TGCAGCGTTAAACCCGGGACAGGGATCAACGAGCAGTACTTC. This translates into CSVKPGTGINEQYF.

The chain joins TRBV5-1 to TRBJ2-1; weak D call: TRBD1 (6 bases). Germline V gene sequence: CDR1 SGHRS, CDR2 YFSETQ. The ends were cut back, 3 bases at V and 4 bases at J, with 11 bases in the middle. The CDR3 consists of 14 residues. This CDR3 reads CASSSIRGYNEQFF. Written as DNA, the CDR3 is TGCGCCAGCAGCTCAATCAGGGGTTACAATGAGCAGTTCTTC.

CDR3 amino acids: CATSPRNQETQYF. CDR3 sequence (DNA): TGTGCCACCTCCCCTAGAAACCAAGAGACCCAGTACTTC. This chain uses TRBV15 with TRBJ2-5, with D unclear. V shed 8 bases and J shed 0 bases, with 10 bases lying between them. There are 13 residues in the CDR3. Germline V gene data show CDR1 as LNHNV and CDR2 as YYDKDF (reference sequence).

The J gene is TRBJ1-3, the V gene TRBV18, with D unresolved. V lost 0 bases and J 2 bases, leaving 8 bases between the germline ends. Germline V gene sequence: CDR1 KGHSH, CDR2 LQKENI. This CDR3 region has 15 residues. CDR3 sequence (DNA): TGTGCCAGCTCACCACCGACGACACCTGGAAACACCATATATTTT. Amino acid sequence: CASSPPTTPGNTIYF.

The V and J genes are TRBV4-1 and TRBJ2-7, with 10 bases identical to TRBD2. The CDR3 length is 15 residues. The ends lost 2 bases at V and 7 bases at J; junction bases unmatched: 8. Germline lookup yields CDR1 MGHRA and CDR2 YSYEKL. CDR3 sequence (DNA): TGCGCCAGCAGCCAAACCAGCGGGGGGGCCGGGGAGCAGTACTTC. Amino acid sequence: CASSQTSGGAGEQYF.

V is TRBV5-6 and J is TRBJ1-5, with D perhaps TRBD1 (6 bases). CDR3 length: 14 amino acids. Germline V gives CDR1 SGHDT, CDR2 YYEEEE. Trimming removed 3 bases at V and 0 bases at J, with 7 bases between. The CDR3 spells CASSWGHSNQPQHF. The CDR3 coding sequence is TGTGCCAGCAGCTGGGGACATAGCAATCAGCCCCAGCATTTT.

The V gene is TRBV28, the J gene TRBJ2-3; D may be TRBD1 (5 bases). The CDR3 runs to 15 residues. V lost 5 bases and J lost 4, with 16 bases in between. Germline-derived CDR1 and CDR2 are MDHEN and SYDVKM. The CDR3 spells CASSPRQRLPDTQYF. The DNA of the CDR3 is TGTGCCAGCAGTCCCCGACAGAGGCTGCCAGATACGCAGTATTTT.

The rearrangement links TRBV10-3 to TRBJ1-6, with D uncertain. Trimming removed 6 bases from V and 7 bases from J, with 10 bases in between. This CDR3 has 13 amino acids. Germline CDR1 reads ENHRY; CDR2 reads SYGVKD. The CDR3 DNA sequence: TGTGCCATCAGAGACATCGGCAATTCACCCCTCCACTTT. It is translated as CAIRDIGNSPLHF.

This clone was detected ten times or more. The chain has TRBV30 and TRBJ1-3; possible D gene TRBD1, 6 bases. The germline CDR1 and CDR2 sequences are GTSNPN and SVGIG (reference sequence). This CDR3 comprises 15 residues. The germline V and J ends were trimmed by 4 bases and 0 bases, with 13 bases remaining between them. DNA for the CDR3: TGTGCCTGGAACTTGCAGGGGTTCTCTGGAAACACCATATATTTT. Translated: CAWNLQGFSGNTIYF.

The rearrangement joins TRBV24-1 to TRBJ2-1; TRBD2 might be the D (6 bases). Per germline, CDR1 KGHDR and CDR2 SFDVKD. The CDR3 totals 16 residues. Trimming took 1 base from V and 1 from J, leaving 10 bases between them. CDR3: CATSDLNSGSYNEQFF. Written as DNA, the CDR3 is TGTGCCACCAGTGATTTAAACAGCGGGTCCTACAATGAGCAGTTCTTC.

J is TRBJ2-7 and V is TRBV12-2; TRBD1 is the table's D call and was not checked against the DNA. TRBV12-2 is reported as a pseudogene. This CDR3 comprises 11 residues. This CDR3 reads CASRHTYEQYF. The CDR3 DNA sequence: TGTGCAAGTCGTCACACCTACGAGCAGTACTTC.

This clone was counted a single time. The gene calls are TRBV19 and TRBJ1-1; the D gene is possibly TRBD1 (6 bases). The germline V gene has CDR1 LNHDA and CDR2 SQIVND (reference sequence). Trimming shortened V by 10 bases and J by 5 bases, and 17 bases separated the two germline ends. The CDR3 runs 13 residues. The CDR3 bases are TGTGCCACGCTTACAGGGAGGGGGACTGAAGCTTTCTTT. Encoded protein: CATLTGRGTEAFF.

This chain joins TRBV24-1 and TRBJ2-2; perhaps TRBD1 as D (6 bases). V lost 2 bases and J lost 6, with 18 bases in between. CDR3 length equals 17 residues. Germline V gene lookup returns CDR1 KGHDR and CDR2 SFDVKD. CDR3 coding DNA: TGTGCCACCAGTGATTCCCCGACAGGAGAGCGCTCCGGGGAGCTGTTTTTT. Its translation: CATSDSPTGERSGELFF.

The V gene is TRBV12-1, the J gene TRBJ1-4; TRBD1, as called in the table, went unchecked against the DNA. TRBV12-1 counts as a pseudogene. The CDR3 covers 16 residues. This chain's CDR3 is CASSPKDRGHDEKLFF. The CDR3 DNA reads TGTGCCAGCAGCCCCAAGGACAGGGGGCACGATGAAAAACTGTTTTTT.

This clone was picked up a small number of times. The gene calls are TRBV11-2 and TRBJ1-1; D is perhaps TRBD1 (5 bases). The CDR3 loop spans 13 amino acids. Germline CDR1 reads SGHAT; CDR2 reads FQNNGV. Trimming pared 1 base from V and 11 bases from J, leaving 14 bases between. CDR3 nucleotides: TGTGCCAGCAGCTTAGTTAGGGGCTCAGGGGCTTTCTTT. This translates into CASSLVRGSGAFF. The full variable domain, rest sourced from reference TRBV11-2 and TRBJ1-1, is EAGVAQSPRYKIIEKRQSVAFWCNPISGHATLYWYQQILGQGPKLLIQFQNNGVVDDSQLPKDRFSAERLKGVDSTLKIQPAKLEDSAVYLCASSLVRGSGAFFGQGTRLTVV.

V and J are TRBV4-1 and TRBJ2-3; perhaps TRBD2 as D (5 bases). V lost 0 bases and J lost 6, with 19 bases in between. CDR1 is MGHRA, CDR2 YSYEKL, per germline. The CDR3 sequence is 17 residues long. The DNA of the CDR3 is TGCGCCAGCAGCCAAGAAGATGGAGACTATCCCAGGGATACGCAGTATTTT. Translation: CASSQEDGDYPRDTQYF.

This chain joins TRBV10-3 and TRBJ2-1; weak D call: TRBD1 (6 bases). Per the germline V gene, CDR1 is ENHRY and CDR2 is SYGVKD. Trimming removed 5 bases from V and 7 bases from J, with 15 bases in between. The CDR3 is made up of 14 amino acids. The CDR3 DNA is TGTGCCATCAGTCCTACAGGGCAGGGGAATGAGCAGTTCTTC. Translating gives CAISPTGQGNEQFF.

This chain uses TRBV19 with TRBJ1-6; 10 positions match TRBD1. CDR1 is LNHDA and CDR2 is SQIVND in the germline V gene (reference sequence). The CDR3 loop spans 17 amino acids. J lost 6 bases, V lost 6 bases, and 11 bases had no gene match. The DNA for the CDR3 is TGTGCCAGTAGACCTCGGCGGACAGGGGGAGGTAATTCACCCCTCCACTTT. As protein: CASRPRRTGGGNSPLHF.

The chain uses TRBV5-1 and TRBJ1-6, with D possibly being TRBD1 (6 bases). The CDR3 length is 14 residues. V lost 2 bases and J 6 bases, leaving 9 bases between the germline ends. In germline, CDR1 is SGHRS, CDR2 YFSETQ. In DNA, the CDR3 is TGCGCCAGCAGCTTTGGACAGATTAATTCACCCCTCCACTTT. This sequence encodes CASSFGQINSPLHF.